A single T cell receptor (beta chain) is shown here with its context. This sample is drawn from a study of T cell responses to AZD1222 COVID-19 vaccine. Germline lookup yields CDR1 MNHEY and CDR2 SVGAGI. This CDR3 is built from 11 residues. Between the trimmed V and J ends, which lost 7 bases and 5 bases, there was a span of 8 bases. TCRdb's table, derived via immunoSEQ multiplex PCR, lists solely in-frame clones and lacks some. The data show over 150,000 clones, 90% to 95% seen once. This sequence originates from an adult in good health. The genes are TRBV6-5 and TRBJ2-5; no firm D call. This specimen consisted of peripheral blood, obtained on day 0 of MenACWY control vaccination. Here the CDR3 DNA reads TGTGCCAGCATGGTTCGGGAGACCCAGTACTTC. Protein sequence: CASMVRETQYF.